The clone carrying this T cell receptor beta chain has a handful of counts. This sample is drawn from a study of tumor-infiltrating lymphocytes in primary liver carcinoma. Bulk tissue was left unsorted, and RNA and DNA were co-extracted from 20-30 mg of it. Trimming cost V 5 bases and J 5 bases, with 9 bases left between them. The germline V gene has CDR1 LNHDA and CDR2 SQIVND (reference sequence). The CDR3 is 12 amino acids. Total RNA amounting to about 520 ng was the source from which TCR beta cDNA was made with a constant-region primer. Libraries covering TCR beta were generated through three nested multiplex PCR rounds (using a slightly modified ARM-PCR). TRBV1-TRBV30 forward and Cbeta reverse primers drove the first two roughly 10-cycle rounds. TCRdb reprocessed the multiplex PCR reads with MiXCR, giving one entry per CDR3 protein. The data show roughly 200,000 distinct CDR3 sequences, 70% to 90% seen once.

This TCR derives from a man aged 40-55 years with primary liver carcinoma and hepatitis B virus infection. This chain uses TRBV19 with TRBJ2-5, with a tentative D call TRBD2 (5 bases). Sequencing was done on a sample of tumor tissue from primary liver carcinoma. The CDR3 protein is CASSGRTETQYF. DNA of the CDR3: TGTGCCAGTAGTGGGAGAACGGAGACCCAGTACTTC.